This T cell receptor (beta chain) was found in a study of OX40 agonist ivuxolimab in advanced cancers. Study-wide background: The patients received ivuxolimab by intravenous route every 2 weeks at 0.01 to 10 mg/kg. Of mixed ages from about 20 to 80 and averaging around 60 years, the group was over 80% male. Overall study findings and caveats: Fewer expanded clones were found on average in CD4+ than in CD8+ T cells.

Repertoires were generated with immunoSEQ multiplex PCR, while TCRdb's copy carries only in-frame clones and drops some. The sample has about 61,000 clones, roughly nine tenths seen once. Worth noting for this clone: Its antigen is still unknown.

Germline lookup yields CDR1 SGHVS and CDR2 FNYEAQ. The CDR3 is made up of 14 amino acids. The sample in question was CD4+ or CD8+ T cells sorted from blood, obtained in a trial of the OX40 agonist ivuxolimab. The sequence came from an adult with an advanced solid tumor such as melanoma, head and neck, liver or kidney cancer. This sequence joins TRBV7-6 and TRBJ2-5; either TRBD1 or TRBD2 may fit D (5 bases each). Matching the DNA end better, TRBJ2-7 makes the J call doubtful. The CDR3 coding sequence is TGTGCCAGCAGCTTCGGGACCGGCGGCTACGAGCAGTACTTC. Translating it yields CASSFGTGGYEQYF.